The clone carrying this T cell receptor (beta chain) was detected only once. Random hexamers were used to reverse transcribe about 0.45 to 1 ug of RNA. One entry per CDR3 protein results from TCRdb running MiXCR on the immunoSEQ multiplex PCR reads. The top ten clones hold around 0.094% of a sample with roughly 180,000 distinct CDR3 sequences, roughly 94% of them seen once. The record originates from a study of CD8 T cells in Susac syndrome. As for the study in general: Patients with Susac syndrome were therapy-naive, taking corticosteroids, with some also receiving intravenous immunoglobulin, or taking intravenous immunoglobulin alone at the time their blood was drawn.

Purification of the CD8+ and CD4+ T cells relied on negative isolation, and TEMRA cells underwent FACS enrichment. Input material: CD4+ T cells from PBMCs. This receptor was identified in a human donor with Susac syndrome.

The CDR3 DNA reads TGCAGTGCCCGAAAGACTAGCGGGACCACAGATACGCAGTATTTT. It specifies CSARKTSGTTDTQYF. This rearrangement joins TRBV20-1 to TRBJ2-3; the match to TRBD2 covers 11 bases. The CDR3 consists of 15 residues. Unmatched junction bases numbered 7, after V lost 6 bases and J lost 2 bases. Germline lookup yields CDR1 DFQATT and CDR2 SNEGSKA (reference sequence).